The 22 T cell receptor beta chains given below trace back to one sample, sequenced in a study of blood T cell repertoires in COVID-19. Measured with immunoSEQ multiplex PCR; TCRdb has only the in-frame clones, and not every one. The sample yields about 3,400 clones, 65% to 85% seen once. Sequenced material: peripheral blood. The origin of the receptors is a human donor in a cohort sampled during active COVID-19.

The chain carries TRBV30 and TRBJ1-2; D is unresolved. Germline V gene data show CDR1 as GTSNPN and CDR2 as SVGIG (reference sequence). There are 13 residues in the CDR3. V was clipped by 0 bases and J by 0 bases, with 5 bases between them. The CDR3 spells CAWSVEANYGYTF. DNA of the CDR3: TGTGCCTGGAGTGTCGAGGCTAACTATGGCTACACCTTC. Full variable domain (missing parts from reference TRBV30 and TRBJ1-2): SQTIHQWPATLVQPVGSPLSLECTVEGTSNPNLYWYRQAAGRGLQLLFYSVGIGQISSEVPQNLSASRPQDRQFILSSKKLLLSDSGFYLCAWSVEANYGYTFGSGTRLTVV.

This clone is deemed medium-sized. The chain recombines TRBV19 with TRBJ1-5; 7 positions match TRBD1. Looked up from germline, CDR1 is LNHDA and CDR2 is SQIVND (reference sequence). The CDR3 is made up of 14 amino acids. V was clipped by 7 bases and J by 5 bases; unmatched bases: 8. For the CDR3, the DNA is TGTGCCAGTACCTCCGGAGGGGGCTATCAGCCCCAGCATTTT. This translates into CASTSGGGYQPQHF.

V gene TRBV14 combines with J gene TRBJ1-1, with TRBD1 identical over 8 bases. J lost 8 bases, V lost 4 bases, and 6 bases had no gene match. CDR1 is SGHDN, CDR2 FVKESK, per germline. The CDR3 totals 13 residues. CDR3 coding DNA: TGTGCCAGCAGCCCTTGGGACAGGCCGGAAGCTTTCTTT. Translated, it gives CASSPWDRPEAFF.

The rearrangement links TRBV9 to TRBJ2-7, with unresolved D. Germline V gene sequence: CDR1 SGDLS, CDR2 YYNGEE. The CDR3 covers 14 residues. V was clipped by 0 bases and J by 6 bases, with 13 bases between them. CDR3 region: CASSVGRVTGEQYF. CDR3 nucleotides: TGTGCCAGCAGCGTAGGACGGGTTACGGGCGAGCAGTACTTC.

The rearrangement links TRBV12-3 or TRBV12-4 to TRBJ2-1, with a possible D match to TRBD1 (6 bases). Trimming cost V 5 bases and J 9 bases, with 11 bases left between them. The CDR3 is made up of 12 amino acids. The CDR3 bases are TGTGCCAGCAGTAAACAGGGTATTGAGCAGTTCTTC. Its translation is CASSKQGIEQFF.

The gene calls are TRBV7-9 and TRBJ1-2; TRBD1 agrees at 11 bases. J was trimmed by 8 bases and V by 5 bases; bases with no gene match: 16. The CDR3 totals 17 residues. Germline values: CDR1 SEHNR, CDR2 FQNEAQ (reference sequence). As DNA, the CDR3 is TGTGCCAGCAGCCTGGGGACAGGGGGTGCCCTAGTGAGAGGCTACACCTTC. Its protein product is CASSLGTGGALVRGYTF.

V usage is TRBV7-9 and J usage is TRBJ2-3; TRBD2 might be the D (5 bases). Trimming stripped 2 bases from V and 6 bases from J, with 15 bases between. From germline, CDR1 is SEHNR and CDR2 FQNEAQ (reference sequence). The CDR3 has 15 amino acids. Here the CDR3 DNA reads TGTGCCAGCAGCTTAAGGGCTAGCCCCTTGGATACGCAGTATTTT. Protein product: CASSLRASPLDTQYF.

The chain uses TRBV6-2 or TRBV6-3 and TRBJ2-5; 13 bases line up with TRBD2. The J segment lost 10 bases and the V segment lost 5 bases, leaving 13 bases of the junction unmatched. The CDR3 consists of 16 residues. CDR1 and CDR2 (germline): MNHEY, SVGEGT. In DNA, the CDR3 is TGTGCCAGCAGTGAGACTAGCGGGGGGCCTTTATCGCGCCAGTACTTC. Translated: CASSETSGGPLSRQYF.

V usage is TRBV19 and J usage is TRBJ1-4; D gene ambiguous. The CDR3 contains 12 residues. Trimming took off 7 bases at V and 7 bases at J, with 10 bases between the two ends. Per the germline V gene, CDR1 is LNHDA and CDR2 is SQIVND (reference sequence). The CDR3 DNA is TGTGCCAGTAAAGTCGTCGGTGAAAAACTGTTTTTT. Translated, it gives CASKVVGEKLFF.

The V gene is TRBV27, the J gene TRBJ1-6, with a tentative D call TRBD1 (5 bases). V was trimmed by 5 bases and J by 8 bases, leaving 16 bases between them. Germline CDR1 and CDR2: MNHEY and SMNVEV (reference sequence). The CDR3 contains 15 residues. As DNA, the CDR3 is TGTGCCAGCAGTGCGGCATTGTGGGGGGATTCACCCCTCCACTTT. This encodes CASSAALWGDSPLHF.

In its sample, this clone is medium-sized. V is TRBV5-4 and J is TRBJ1-1, with unresolved D. Germline V gene data show CDR1 as SGHNT and CDR2 as YYREEE (reference sequence). This CDR3 is 14 amino acids long. Trimming pared 4 bases from V and 7 bases from J, leaving 17 bases between. CDR3 DNA sequence: TGTGCCAGCAGCCCCATCGACTTGGGGAGTGAAGCTTTCTTT. Its protein is CASSPIDLGSEAFF.

The rearrangement joins TRBV12-5 to TRBJ1-1; D is uncertain. The CDR3 consists of 14 residues. CDR1 and CDR2 from the germline V gene are LGHNT and FRNRAP. V was pared by 6 bases and J by 6 bases, with 17 bases between. CDR3 nucleotides: TGTGCTAGTGGAGTCGGCAGCGGAGTCTCTGAAGCTTTCTTT. It specifies CASGVGSGVSEAFF.

CDR3 DNA sequence: TGTGCCAGCAGCCAAGATATGGGGGGTACAGATACGCAGTATTTT. Protein product: CASSQDMGGTDTQYF. This rearrangement joins TRBV4-2 to TRBJ2-3; D may be TRBD2 (6 bases). This CDR3 has 15 amino acids. The V end was cut by 0 bases, the J end by 3 bases, with 10 bases between. Germline values: CDR1 LGHNA, CDR2 YNFKEQ.

The V gene is TRBV9, the J gene TRBJ1-1, with D perhaps TRBD1 (5 bases). The germline gives CDR1 SGDLS, CDR2 YYNGEE. The V gene lost 3 bases and the J gene lost 7 bases, with 13 bases spanning the gap. The CDR3 is 13 residues long. The CDR3 bases are TGTGCCAGCAGCGCTCTCGGGCAGGGTGAAGCTTTCTTT. Translating it yields CASSALGQGEAFF.

CDR3 region: CASSEEEDRVNSPLHF. The CDR3 DNA is TGTGCCAGCAGTGAAGAAGAGGACAGGGTTAATTCACCCCTCCACTTT. The chain employs TRBV6-1 and TRBJ1-6; 8 bases line up with TRBD1. V was pared by 1 base and J by 6 bases, with 5 bases of the junction left unmatched. From germline, CDR1 is MNHNS and CDR2 SASEGT. This CDR3 has 16 amino acids.

The chain uses TRBV7-7 and TRBJ2-6, with unresolved D. The CDR3 consists of 18 residues. V was shortened by 5 bases and J by 10 bases, with 27 bases between the two germline ends. Germline V gene data show CDR1 as SSHAT and CDR2 as FNYEAQ (reference sequence). CDR3 region: CASSQDHKCHKVGNVLTF. Written as DNA, the CDR3 is TGTGCCAGCAGCCAAGATCATAAGTGCCACAAAGTCGGGAACGTCCTGACTTTC.

This clone was recorded only once. The chain uses TRBV19 and TRBJ2-1, with D tentatively TRBD1 (6 bases). From germline, CDR1 is LNHDA and CDR2 SQIVND (reference sequence). V was shortened by 5 bases and J by 0 bases, with 17 bases between the two germline ends. This CDR3 is built from 17 residues. The CDR3 DNA follows: TGTGCCAGTAGTGTAACAGGGTCCGACAGCTCCTACAATGAGCAGTTCTTC. Translation: CASSVTGSDSSYNEQFF.

The genes are TRBV5-1 and TRBJ1-4; D is ambiguous. This CDR3 contains 14 residues. The V gene lost 0 bases and the J gene lost 1 base, with 4 bases spanning the gap. Per the germline V gene, CDR1 is SGHRS and CDR2 is YFSETQ. DNA of the CDR3: TGCGCCAGCAGCTTGGGAGGAACTAATGAAAAACTGTTTTTT. Residues: CASSLGGTNEKLFF.

The table lists this clone with a count of one. CDR3: CASSLGGPYGYTF. CDR3 DNA sequence: TGCGCCAGCAGCTTGGGAGGGCCCTATGGCTACACCTTC. The rearrangement joins TRBV5-1 to TRBJ1-2; D is unresolved. This CDR3 spans 13 amino acids. The germline V and J ends were trimmed by 0 bases and 4 bases, with 7 bases remaining between them. Germline loops: CDR1 SGHRS, CDR2 YFSETQ.

V and J are TRBV9 and TRBJ2-1; possibly TRBD2 for D (7 bases). Looked up from germline, CDR1 is SGDLS and CDR2 is YYNGEE. The CDR3 runs 15 residues. The V end was cut by 0 bases, the J end by 7 bases, with 14 bases between. This CDR3 is CASSVAGGAWNEQFF. Written as DNA, the CDR3 is TGTGCCAGCAGCGTAGCGGGGGGCGCATGGAATGAGCAGTTCTTC.

The chain is built from TRBV7-9 and TRBJ1-4; the match to TRBD1 covers 7 bases. The CDR3 runs to 15 residues. From germline, CDR1 is SEHNR and CDR2 FQNEAQ (reference sequence). J lost 8 bases, V lost 1 base, and 7 bases had no gene match. The chain's CDR3 is CASSLEGALEEKLFF. The DNA for the CDR3 is TGTGCCAGCAGCTTAGAGGGGGCCCTTGAAGAAAAACTGTTTTTT.

The chain is built from TRBV5-1 and TRBJ1-4; weak D call: TRBD1 (6 bases). CDR1 is SGHRS, CDR2 YFSETQ, per germline. V lost 2 bases, J lost 6 bases, and 14 bases lay in between. This CDR3 comprises 15 residues. This CDR3 is CASSLGQLHDEKLFF. The CDR3 nucleotides read TGCGCCAGCAGCTTAGGACAGCTGCACGATGAAAAACTGTTTTTT.